These 28 T cell receptor beta chains came from one sample sequenced in a study of T cell repertoires in cytomegalovirus infection. Each CDR3 protein is one row after TCRdb ran MiXCR on the reads. The table includes approximately 990,000 distinct CDR3 sequences, less than 40% detected once. Their target antigens are unknown. The sample in question was cultured CD8+ T cells from PBMCs, obtained from culture after CMV antigen stimulation. These receptors came from a human donor in good health (CMV status not recorded). Some clones in this sample may be carry-over from other donors' samples.

This clonotype turned up a few times. This sequence joins TRBV4-1 and TRBJ2-7; D gene ambiguous. The CDR3 extends over 14 amino acids. Trimming removed 1 base from V and 0 bases from J, with 7 bases in between. Germline V gene lookup returns CDR1 MGHRA and CDR2 YSYEKL. The CDR3 DNA follows: TGCGCCAGCAGCCAAGTCGCATCCTCCTACGAGCAGTACGTC. This encodes CASSQVASSYEQYV.

This sequence joins TRBV20-1 and TRBJ1-2; TRBD1 is a possible D gene (5 bases). Germline-derived CDR1 and CDR2 are DFQATT and SNEGSKA (reference sequence). The CDR3 totals 12 residues. V was clipped by 0 bases and J by 10 bases, with 12 bases between them. CDR3 region: CSARDRVQDYTF. The CDR3 DNA reads as TGCAGTGCTAGAGACAGGGTTCAGGACTACACCTTC.

This sequence joins TRBV12-3 or TRBV12-4 and TRBJ1-1, with TRBD1 matching 8 bases. The CDR3 has 15 amino acids. J lost 3 bases, V lost 6 bases, and 9 bases had no gene match. CDR3 in amino acids: CASRSLDREHTEAFF. The CDR3 DNA reads as TGTGCCAGCAGATCCCTGGACAGGGAGCACACTGAAGCTTTCTTT.

This chain links TRBV18 with TRBJ2-6; D unresolved. CDR3 length: 17 amino acids. With 8 bases removed from V and 0 bases from J, the gap between germline ends came to 17 bases. Germline V gives CDR1 KGHSH, CDR2 LQKENI. The CDR3 reads CASPRKPRSSGANVLTF. For the CDR3, the DNA is TGTGCCAGCCCACGAAAACCTCGGAGCTCTGGGGCCAACGTCCTGACTTTC.

This clonotype was seen only a few times. This chain connects TRBV6-1 to TRBJ2-2, with 8 positions matching TRBD2. Trimming removed 8 bases from V and 7 bases from J; junction bases left unmatched: 12. This CDR3 has 15 amino acids. From germline, CDR1 is MNHNS and CDR2 SASEGT. Written as DNA, the CDR3 is TGTGCCAGCTCCCTGTGGGGGACTAGTATCGGGGAGCTGTTTTTT. Its protein product is CASSLWGTSIGELFF.

V usage is TRBV2 and J usage is TRBJ1-2; D is undetermined. The CDR3 length is 10 residues. Germline V lookup: CDR1 SNHLY, CDR2 FYNNEI. V lost 4 bases, J lost 8 bases, and 5 bases lay in between. CDR3 nucleotides: TGTGCCAGCAGTGGTAAAGGCTACACCTTC. Amino acids: CASSGKGYTF.

This sequence joins TRBV6-1 and TRBJ2-7, with a weak D call TRBD1 (5 bases). Germline V gene data show CDR1 as MNHNS and CDR2 as SASEGT. CDR3 length equals 13 residues. The V gene lost 6 bases and the J gene lost 4 bases, with 13 bases spanning the gap. CDR3: CASSTTTAYEQYV. In DNA, the CDR3 is TGTGCCAGCAGCACTACGACAGCTTACGAGCAGTACGTC.

This clonotype appeared many times. The rearrangement links TRBV6-1 to TRBJ1-1; D gene unclear. Germline V gene data show CDR1 as MNHNS and CDR2 as SASEGT. The germline V and J ends were trimmed by 5 bases and 6 bases, with 7 bases remaining between them. The CDR3 has 11 residues. For the CDR3, the DNA is TGTGCCAGCAGTCGAGGGTCTGAAGCTTTCTTT. It is translated as CASSRGSEAFF.

The chain joins TRBV28 to TRBJ2-3; TRBD1 matches at 8 bases. The V and J ends lost 5 bases and 1 base, in that order; junction bases with no gene match: 11. Germline V gene lookup returns CDR1 MDHEN and CDR2 SYDVKM. The CDR3 extends over 17 amino acids. CDR3 DNA: TGTGCCAGCAGTCCAAATCCCGGGACAGGAGGCACAGATACGCAGTATTTT. Translated: CASSPNPGTGGTDTQYF.

The chain couples TRBV6-2 or TRBV6-3 to TRBJ2-7; 11 bases match TRBD2. The germline CDR1 and CDR2 sequences are MNHEY and SVGEGT. V gave up 4 bases and J gave up 2 bases; unmatched junction bases: 4. The CDR3 spans 15 residues. The CDR3 region is CASSLGLAVTYEQYV. The DNA of the CDR3 is TGTGCCAGCAGTTTGGGACTAGCGGTGACCTACGAGCAGTACGTC.

V usage is TRBV12-3 or TRBV12-4 and J usage is TRBJ1-2; no clear D. CDR3 length equals 15 residues. V was shortened by 3 bases and J by 0 bases, with 11 bases between the two germline ends. CDR3 bases: TGTGCCAGCAGTTTGAGCTACGGGACTAACTATGGCTACACCTTC. This codes for CASSLSYGTNYGYTF.

V gene TRBV2 combines with J gene TRBJ2-2; 8 bases match TRBD1. V lost 2 bases, J lost 2 bases, and 4 bases stayed unmatched. Germline lookup yields CDR1 SNHLY and CDR2 FYNNEI. This CDR3 contains 16 residues. The DNA for the CDR3 is TGTGCCAGCAGTGAATGGCAGGGGGCCAACACCGGGGAGCTGTTTTTT. Translating it yields CASSEWQGANTGELFF.

This sequence joins TRBV7-6 and TRBJ1-6, with a weak D call TRBD1 (5 bases). CDR1 and CDR2 from the germline V gene are SGHVS and FNYEAQ. This CDR3 comprises 16 residues. V was cut by 1 base and J by 6 bases, with 13 bases left in between. CDR3 residues: CASSLGEGRVNSPLHF. In DNA, the CDR3 is TGTGCCAGCAGCTTAGGGGAGGGCAGGGTTAATTCACCCCTCCACTTT.

This sequence joins TRBV6-2 or TRBV6-3 and TRBJ2-5; tentative D call: TRBD2 (7 bases). V lost 9 bases to trimming and J lost 1 base, with 21 bases between them. The CDR3 has 16 residues. Germline CDR1 and CDR2: MNHEY and SVGEGT. The CDR3 DNA is TGTGCCAGTCGAGGGGGGGCGCGGGAGCCCCAAGAGACCCAGTACTTC. Amino acids: CASRGGAREPQETQYF.

The V call is TRBV7-8, the J call TRBJ2-1; either TRBD1 or TRBD2 may supply D (5 bases each). The V gene's germline CDR1 is SGHVS and CDR2 FQNEAQ. The CDR3 is made up of 12 amino acids. Trimming stripped 5 bases from V and 8 bases from J, with 10 bases between. In DNA, the CDR3 is TGTGCCAGCAGCGAGGGGTTCCATGAGCAGTTCTTC. Translating it yields CASSEGFHEQFF.

This clonotype was counted only a few times. This chain connects TRBV7-9 to TRBJ2-1; 12 positions agree with TRBD2. This CDR3 region has 16 residues. Trimming at V came to 4 bases and at J to 7 bases, leaving 8 bases not matched to a gene. CDR1 SEHNR and CDR2 FQNEAQ come from the germline V gene (reference sequence). The DNA of the CDR3 is TGTGCCAGCAGCTCTCCTAGCGGGGGGGTAAGGAATGAGCAGTTCTTC. The encoded protein is CASSSPSGGVRNEQFF.

The V gene is TRBV10-3, the J gene TRBJ2-3, with TRBD1 matching 10 bases. Trimming at V came to 0 bases and at J to 7 bases, leaving 7 bases not matched to a gene. The CDR3 is 16 residues long. Looked up from germline, CDR1 is ENHRY and CDR2 is SYGVKD. CDR3 nucleotides: TGTGCCATCAGTGAGTCTGGGACAGGGGCTTTCAATACGCAGTATTTT. This codes for CAISESGTGAFNTQYF.

The chain has TRBV5-6 and TRBJ2-3; D is ambiguous. Deletions cut 2 bases from V and 2 bases from J, with 15 bases between. CDR1 is SGHDT, CDR2 YYEEEE, per germline. CDR3 length: 16 amino acids. Written as DNA, the CDR3 is TGTGCCAGCAGCTTAGTTGTACGCCATTTCACAGATACGCAGTATTTT. This codes for CASSLVVRHFTDTQYF.

J is TRBJ2-7 and V is TRBV4-3; the D call may be TRBD1 or TRBD2 (5 bases each). Trimming removed 0 bases at V and 0 bases at J, with 15 bases between. The CDR3 has 17 amino acids. CDR1 and CDR2 from the germline V gene are LGHNA and YSLEER. The CDR3 spells CASSQEAWDRSSYEQYV. The CDR3 DNA is TGCGCCAGCAGCCAAGAGGCGTGGGACCGTAGCTCCTACGAGCAGTACGTC.

The rearrangement joins TRBV2 to TRBJ2-7, with a tentative D call TRBD2 (5 bases). The CDR3 sequence is 19 residues long. V was shortened by 5 bases and J by 0 bases, with 26 bases between the two germline ends. Germline CDR1 and CDR2: SNHLY and FYNNEI. The CDR3 protein is CASSPYPPWYMGSSYEQYF. CDR3 DNA: TGTGCCAGCAGTCCGTATCCCCCGTGGTATATGGGGAGCTCCTACGAGCAGTACTTC. The entire variable domain, with the rest obtained from reference TRBV2 and TRBJ2-7, is as follows: EPEVTQTPSHQVTQMGQEVILRCVPISNHLYFYWYRQILGQKVEFLVSFYNNEISEKSEIFDDQFSVERPDGSNFTLKIRSTKLEDSAMYFCASSPYPPWYMGSSYEQYFGPGTRLTVT.

This chain joins TRBV6-6 and TRBJ2-3, with TRBD2 as a possible D gene (6 bases). Per germline, CDR1 MNHNY and CDR2 SVGAGI (reference sequence). CDR3 length: 13 residues. V was pared by 6 bases and J by 5 bases, with 12 bases between. CDR3 protein: CASRHRREDTQYF. In DNA, the CDR3 is TGTGCCAGCAGACACCGGAGGGAAGATACGCAGTATTTT.

This clonotype has a handful of counts. V is TRBV4-1 and J is TRBJ2-1; possibly TRBD1 or TRBD2 for D (5 bases each). The CDR3 loop spans 14 amino acids. Between the trimmed V and J ends, which lost 0 bases and 7 bases, there was a span of 10 bases. The germline gives CDR1 MGHRA, CDR2 YSYEKL. The CDR3: CASSQDEGRNEQFF. CDR3 coding DNA: TGCGCCAGCAGCCAAGATGAGGGGAGAAATGAGCAGTTCTTC.

This chain joins TRBV5-5 and TRBJ1-6; no reliable D call. Trimming took off 4 bases at V and 6 bases at J, with 11 bases between the two ends. The CDR3 consists of 14 residues. Germline CDR1 is SGHKS and CDR2 is YYEKEE (reference sequence). CDR3 sequence (DNA): TGTGCCAGCAGCGACGAGGCGGGTAATTCACCCCTCCACTTT. Translating gives CASSDEAGNSPLHF.

The chain couples TRBV2 to TRBJ2-3; D is possibly TRBD1 (6 bases). The CDR3 length is 17 residues. Trimming shortened V by 5 bases and J by 0 bases, and 18 bases separated the two germline ends. Germline V gene data show CDR1 as SNHLY and CDR2 as FYNNEI. CDR3 residues: CASSPFLVGASTDTQYF. The CDR3 DNA reads as TGTGCCAGCAGTCCTTTTCTAGTGGGGGCTAGCACAGATACGCAGTATTTT. The variable domain in full, completed from reference TRBV2 and TRBJ2-3, reads EPEVTQTPSHQVTQMGQEVILRCVPISNHLYFYWYRQILGQKVEFLVSFYNNEISEKSEIFDDQFSVERPDGSNFTLKIRSTKLEDSAMYFCASSPFLVGASTDTQYFGPGTRLTVL.

The rearrangement uses TRBV6-2 or TRBV6-3 and TRBJ1-2; D is unresolved. With 5 bases removed from V and 3 bases from J, the gap between germline ends came to 16 bases. There are 15 residues in the CDR3. Germline values: CDR1 MNHEY, CDR2 SVGEGT. The CDR3 DNA reads as TGTGCCAGCAGTCTCATCCAGCCCGCCGACTATGGCTACACCTTC. Translation: CASSLIQPADYGYTF.

This clonotype was picked up a small number of times. The rearrangement joins TRBV10-3 to TRBJ1-2; D is unclear. Trimming left V 2 bases short and J 0 bases short, with 10 bases between. This CDR3 spans 15 amino acids. Germline lookup yields CDR1 ENHRY and CDR2 SYGVKD. The DNA of the CDR3 is TGTGCCATCAGTGAGGGACTCATTCCTAACTATGGCTACACCTTC. As protein: CAISEGLIPNYGYTF.

The chain couples TRBV3-1 to TRBJ1-2; perhaps TRBD1 as D (6 bases). Germline assignment: CDR1 LGHDT and CDR2 YNNKEL (reference sequence). Deletions cut 3 bases from V and 4 bases from J, with 15 bases between. This CDR3 has 15 residues. As DNA, the CDR3 is TGTGCCAGCAGCCACCCGGACAGTACCTTCTATGGCTACACCTTC. Translating it yields CASSHPDSTFYGYTF.

This rearrangement joins TRBV19 to TRBJ2-3; D is uncertain. CDR1 is LNHDA and CDR2 is SQIVND in the germline V gene (reference sequence). V lost 4 bases and J lost 2, with 7 bases in between. The CDR3 has 13 amino acids. The CDR3 is CASSRAPTDTQYF. The CDR3 nucleotides read TGTGCCAGTAGTAGAGCCCCCACAGATACGCAGTATTTT.